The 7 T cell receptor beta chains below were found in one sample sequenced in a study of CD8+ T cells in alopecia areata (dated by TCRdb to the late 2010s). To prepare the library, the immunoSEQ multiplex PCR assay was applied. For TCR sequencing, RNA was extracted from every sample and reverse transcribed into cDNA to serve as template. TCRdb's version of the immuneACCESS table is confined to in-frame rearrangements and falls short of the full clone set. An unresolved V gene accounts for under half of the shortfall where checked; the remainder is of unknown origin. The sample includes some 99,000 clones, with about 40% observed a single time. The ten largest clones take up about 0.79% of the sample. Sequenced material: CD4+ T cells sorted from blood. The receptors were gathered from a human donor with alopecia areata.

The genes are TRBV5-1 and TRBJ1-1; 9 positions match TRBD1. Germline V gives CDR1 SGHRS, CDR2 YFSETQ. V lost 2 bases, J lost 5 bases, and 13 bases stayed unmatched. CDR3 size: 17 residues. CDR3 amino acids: CASSFNPGTGKGTEAFF. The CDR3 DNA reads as TGCGCCAGCAGCTTTAACCCCGGGACAGGGAAGGGTACTGAAGCTTTCTTT.

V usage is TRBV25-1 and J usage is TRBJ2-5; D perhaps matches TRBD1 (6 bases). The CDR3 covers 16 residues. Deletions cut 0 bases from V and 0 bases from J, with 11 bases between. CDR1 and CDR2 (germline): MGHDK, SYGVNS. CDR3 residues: CASSEYGQTHQETQYF. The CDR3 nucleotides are TGTGCCAGCAGTGAATACGGACAGACCCACCAAGAGACCCAGTACTTC.

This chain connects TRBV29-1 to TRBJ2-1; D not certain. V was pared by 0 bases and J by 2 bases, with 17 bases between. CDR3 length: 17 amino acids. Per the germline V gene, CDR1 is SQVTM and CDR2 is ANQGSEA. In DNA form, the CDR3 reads TGCAGCGTTGAAGACCCGTCGGGCCGATATACCTACAATGAGCAGTTCTTC. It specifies CSVEDPSGRYTYNEQFF.

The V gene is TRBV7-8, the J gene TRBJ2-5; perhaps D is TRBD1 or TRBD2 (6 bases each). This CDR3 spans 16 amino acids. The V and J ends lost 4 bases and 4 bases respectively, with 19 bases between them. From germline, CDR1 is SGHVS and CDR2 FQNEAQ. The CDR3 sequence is CASSSKGGPTLETQYF. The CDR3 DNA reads TGTGCCAGCAGCTCAAAAGGGGGGCCTACCCTAGAGACCCAGTACTTC. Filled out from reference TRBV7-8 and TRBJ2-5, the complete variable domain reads GAGVSQSPRYKVAKRGQDVALRCDPISGHVSLFWYQQALGQGPEFLTYFQNEAQLDKSGLPSDRFFAERPEGSVSTLKIQRTQQEDSAVYLCASSSKGGPTLETQYFGPGTRLLVL.

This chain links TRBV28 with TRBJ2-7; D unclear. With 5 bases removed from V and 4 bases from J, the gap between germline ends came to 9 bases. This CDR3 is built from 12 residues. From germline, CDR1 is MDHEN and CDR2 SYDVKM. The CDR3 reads CASSLQVYEQYF. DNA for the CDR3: TGTGCCAGCAGTCTACAAGTATACGAGCAGTACTTC.

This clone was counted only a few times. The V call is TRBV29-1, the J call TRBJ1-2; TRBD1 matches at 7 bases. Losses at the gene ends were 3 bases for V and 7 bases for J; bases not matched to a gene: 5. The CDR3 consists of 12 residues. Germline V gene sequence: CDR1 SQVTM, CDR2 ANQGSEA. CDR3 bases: TGCAGCGTTGACGGGACAGCGTCTGGCTACACCTTC. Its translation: CSVDGTASGYTF.

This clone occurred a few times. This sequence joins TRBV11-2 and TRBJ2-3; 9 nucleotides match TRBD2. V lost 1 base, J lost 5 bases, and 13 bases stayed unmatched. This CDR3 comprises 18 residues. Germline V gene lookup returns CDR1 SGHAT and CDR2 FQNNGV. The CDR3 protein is CASSLGRLAGGPGDTQYF. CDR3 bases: TGTGCCAGCAGCTTAGGTCGACTCGCGGGGGGGCCAGGAGATACGCAGTATTTT.